These T cell receptor beta chains were read from a single sample in a study of identical twins. MiXCR, applied by TCRdb to the 5' RACE reads, yields one record per CDR3 protein. Among under 500,000 distinct CDR3 sequences, 14% were seen once, and the ten largest hold 0.95% to 1%. These records were also assigned to another study, of yellow fever vaccine responses in identical twins.

The sample comprised CD4+ T cells sorted from blood. The origin of the receptors is a woman aged 18-29 years in good health. The CDR3 runs from the conserved cysteine through the conserved F or W. The D gene is left open where the match is weak. The size of a clone is reported for some rows only, either as once, few or many, or as a class for expanded clones.

V: TRBV6-5
D: TRBD1
size: few
J: TRBJ1-2
CDR3: CASSFPGQLISYGYTF
DNA: TGTGCCAGCAGTTTCCCGGGACAGTTGATAAGCTATGGCTACACCTTC

V: TRBV28
D: TRBD2
size: -
J: TRBJ2-7
CDR3: CASRRSTSGSSYEQYF
DNA: TGTGCCAGCAGGCGGAGTACCAGCGGGAGTTCATACGAGCAGTACTTC

V: TRBV6-1
D: -
size: -
J: TRBJ2-2
CDR3: CASSTVNTGELFF
DNA: TGTGCCAGCAGTACGGTGAACACCGGGGAGCTGTTTTTT

V: TRBV29-1
D: TRBD1
size: many
J: TRBJ1-4
CDR3: CSVYFEQGSEKLFF
DNA: TGCAGCGTTTATTTTGAACAGGGGAGTGAAAAACTGTTTTTT

V: TRBV7-9
D: -
size: few
J: TRBJ1-2
CDR3: CASRQQAPLYGYTF
DNA: TGTGCCAGCAGACAACAGGCACCCCTCTATGGCTACACCTTC

V: TRBV15
D: TRBD1
size: few
J: TRBJ2-1
CDR3: CATSVQGGGGDEQFF
DNA: TGTGCCACCAGCGTCCAAGGGGGCGGAGGCGATGAGCAGTTCTTC

V: TRBV7-2
D: TRBD2
size: -
J: TRBJ2-1
CDR3: CASSQIAGSSYNEQFF
DNA: TGTGCCAGCAGCCAGATAGCGGGTAGCTCCTACAATGAGCAGTTCTTC

V: TRBV6-1
D: -
size: -
J: TRBJ2-3
CDR3: CASSTRGGITDTQYF
DNA: TGTGCCAGCAGCACACGCGGAGGCATCACAGATACGCAGTATTTT

V: TRBV7-3
D: -
size: -
J: TRBJ2-3
CDR3: CASSLDPVGTDTQYF
DNA: TGTGCCAGCAGCTTAGACCCCGTCGGCACAGATACGCAGTATTTT

V: TRBV7-2
D: -
size: -
J: TRBJ2-1
CDR3: CASSLVASSNNEQFF
DNA: TGTGCCAGCAGCTTAGTGGCTAGCAGTAACAATGAGCAGTTCTTC

V: TRBV5-1
D: TRBD2
size: -
J: TRBJ2-5
CDR3: CASSRTGGTSGVLQETQYF
DNA: TGCGCCAGCTCCCGGACGGGCGGGACTAGCGGGGTCCTCCAAGAGACCCAGTACTTC

V: TRBV5-5
D: TRBD2
size: many
J: TRBJ2-1
CDR3: CASSPLAGRSYNEQFF
DNA: TGTGCCAGCAGCCCCCTAGCGGGACGGTCCTACAATGAGCAGTTCTTC

V: TRBV9
D: -
size: -
J: TRBJ2-4
CDR3: CASSDGRQLAKNIQYF
DNA: TGTGCCAGCAGCGACGGACGGCAGCTAGCCAAAAACATTCAGTACTTC

V: TRBV25-1
D: TRBD1
size: few
J: TRBJ2-3
CDR3: CASRDTGATDTQYF
DNA: TGTGCCAGCAGGGATACAGGGGCCACAGATACGCAGTATTTT

V: TRBV7-2
D: -
size: few
J: TRBJ2-7
CDR3: CASSSYGTISYEQYF
DNA: TGTGCCAGCAGCTCGTACGGGACCATCTCCTACGAGCAGTACTTC

V: TRBV15
D: -
size: few
J: TRBJ2-7
CDR3: CATRLGRFSYEQYF
DNA: TGTGCCACCAGGCTGGGACGGTTCTCCTACGAGCAGTACTTC

V: TRBV2
D: -
size: once
J: TRBJ2-3
CDR3: CAFCSSSAGLTSTDTQYF
DNA: TGTGCCTTCTGTTCCTCCTCCGCGGGACTCACTAGCACAGATACGCAGTATTTT

V: TRBV3-1
D: -
size: -
J: TRBJ1-2
CDR3: CASSPTDFYGYTF
DNA: TGTGCCAGCAGCCCGACAGATTTCTATGGCTACACCTTC

V: TRBV6-1
D: -
size: -
J: TRBJ1-5
CDR3: CASSEGQGQPQHF
DNA: TGTGCCAGCAGTGAAGGGCAGGGTCAGCCCCAGCATTTT

V: TRBV10-3
D: TRBD2
size: -
J: TRBJ2-5
CDR3: CATERGLAGSQETQYF
DNA: TGTGCCACCGAACGTGGGCTAGCGGGGTCCCAAGAGACCCAGTACTTC

V: TRBV28
D: TRBD2
size: -
J: TRBJ2-1
CDR3: CASSPPPGLAENEQFF
DNA: TGTGCCAGCAGTCCCCCCCCGGGACTAGCGGAAAATGAGCAGTTCTTC

V: TRBV27
D: TRBD2
size: -
J: TRBJ2-1
CDR3: CASRPVGTSGNNEQFF
DNA: TGTGCCAGCCGCCCGGTAGGGACTAGCGGTAACAATGAGCAGTTCTTC

V: TRBV3-1
D: -
size: few
J: TRBJ2-5
CDR3: CASRPGENQGEETQYF
DNA: TGTGCCAGCAGGCCAGGGGAGAATCAAGGGGAAGAGACCCAGTACTTC

V: TRBV5-1
D: -
size: many
J: TRBJ2-6
CDR3: CASRYSGANVLTF
DNA: TGCGCCAGCAGATACTCTGGGGCCAACGTCCTGACTTTC

V: TRBV10-1
D: -
size: -
J: TRBJ1-3
CDR3: CASRQTAGNTIYF
DNA: TGCGCCAGCAGACAGACGGCTGGAAACACCATATATTTT

V: TRBV10-3
D: -
size: many
J: TRBJ2-3
CDR3: CAAVCTQYF
DNA: TGTGCCGCGGTGTGTACGCAGTATTTT

V: TRBV20-1
D: -
size: many
J: TRBJ2-3
CDR3: CSARVLVSTDTQYF
DNA: TGCAGTGCTAGGGTCCTAGTGAGCACAGATACGCAGTATTTT

V: TRBV9
D: -
size: -
J: TRBJ2-1
CDR3: CASSVEGGPGGEQFF
DNA: TGTGCCAGCAGCGTAGAAGGGGGCCCGGGGGGTGAGCAGTTCTTC

V: TRBV3-1
D: -
size: -
J: TRBJ2-5
CDR3: CASSQDRVKETQYF
DNA: TGTGCCAGCAGCCAAGATCGGGTCAAAGAGACCCAGTACTTC